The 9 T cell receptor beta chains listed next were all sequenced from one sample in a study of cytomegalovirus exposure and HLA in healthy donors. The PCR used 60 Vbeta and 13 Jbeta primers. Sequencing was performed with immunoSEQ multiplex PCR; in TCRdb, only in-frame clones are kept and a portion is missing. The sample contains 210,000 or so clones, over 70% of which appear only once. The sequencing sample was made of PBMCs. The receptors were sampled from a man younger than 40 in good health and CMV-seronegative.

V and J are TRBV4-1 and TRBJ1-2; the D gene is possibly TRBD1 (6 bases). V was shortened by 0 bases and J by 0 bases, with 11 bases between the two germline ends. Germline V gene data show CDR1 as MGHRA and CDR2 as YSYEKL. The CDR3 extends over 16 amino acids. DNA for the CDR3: TGCGCCAGCAGCCAAGACCTGCAGGGGACTAACTATGGCTACACCTTC. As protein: CASSQDLQGTNYGYTF.

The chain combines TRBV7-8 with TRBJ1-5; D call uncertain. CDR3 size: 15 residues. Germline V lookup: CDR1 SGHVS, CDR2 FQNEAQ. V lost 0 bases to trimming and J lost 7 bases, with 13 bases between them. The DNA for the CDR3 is TGTGCCAGCAGCTTAGCTGCCGGGGAGCGACAGCCCCAGCATTTT. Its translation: CASSLAAGERQPQHF.

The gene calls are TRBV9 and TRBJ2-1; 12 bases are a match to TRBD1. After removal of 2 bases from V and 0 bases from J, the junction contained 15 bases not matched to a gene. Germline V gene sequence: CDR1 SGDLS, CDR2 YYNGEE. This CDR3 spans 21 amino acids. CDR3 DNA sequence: TGTGCCAGCAGCGTCCCCCTCCGGGACAGGGGGCGAGGGAGCTCCTACAATGAGCAGTTCTTC. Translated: CASSVPLRDRGRGSSYNEQFF.

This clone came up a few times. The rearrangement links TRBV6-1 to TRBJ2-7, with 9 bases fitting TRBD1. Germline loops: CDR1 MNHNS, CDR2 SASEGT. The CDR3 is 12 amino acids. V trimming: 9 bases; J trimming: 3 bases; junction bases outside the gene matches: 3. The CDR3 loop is CASRDRVYEQYF. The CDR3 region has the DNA TGTGCCAGTCGGGACAGGGTCTACGAGCAGTACTTC.

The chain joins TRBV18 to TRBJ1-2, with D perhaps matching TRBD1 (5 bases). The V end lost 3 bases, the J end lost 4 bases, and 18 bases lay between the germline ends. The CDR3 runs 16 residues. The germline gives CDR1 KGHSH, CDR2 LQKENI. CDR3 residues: CASSPPLRVGGYGYTF. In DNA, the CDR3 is TGTGCCAGCTCACCCCCCCTCAGGGTTGGTGGCTATGGCTACACCTTC.

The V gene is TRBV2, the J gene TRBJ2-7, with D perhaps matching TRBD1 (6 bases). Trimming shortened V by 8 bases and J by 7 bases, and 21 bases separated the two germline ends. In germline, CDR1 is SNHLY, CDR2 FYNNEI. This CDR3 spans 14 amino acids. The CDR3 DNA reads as TGTGCCAGCTCTTACGAGGTGGGGGCGCGGGAGCAGTACTTC. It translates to CASSYEVGAREQYF.

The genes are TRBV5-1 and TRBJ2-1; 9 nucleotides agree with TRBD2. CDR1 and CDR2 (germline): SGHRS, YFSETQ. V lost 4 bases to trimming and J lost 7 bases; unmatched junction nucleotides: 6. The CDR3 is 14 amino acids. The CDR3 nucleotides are TGCGCCAGCAGCCTAGCGGGGCCGGTTAATGAGCAGTTCTTC. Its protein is CASSLAGPVNEQFF.

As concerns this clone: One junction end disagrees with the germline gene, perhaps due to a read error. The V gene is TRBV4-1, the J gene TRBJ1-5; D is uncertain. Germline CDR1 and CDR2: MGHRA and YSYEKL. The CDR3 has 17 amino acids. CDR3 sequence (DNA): TGCGCCAGCAGCCAAGACCCCCTTATTCGTAGCGATCAGGCCCAGCATTTT. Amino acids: CASSQDPLIRSDQAQHF.

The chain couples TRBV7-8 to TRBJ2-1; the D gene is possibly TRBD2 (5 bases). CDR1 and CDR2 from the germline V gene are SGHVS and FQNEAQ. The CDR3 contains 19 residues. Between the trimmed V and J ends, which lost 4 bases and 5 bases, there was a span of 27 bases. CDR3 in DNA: TGTGCCAGCAGCTCCTTTCTCCGACGGGCCGGGATCTATAACAATGAGCAGTTCTTC. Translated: CASSSFLRRAGIYNNEQFF.